The next 7 T cell receptor beta chains were all read from a single sample in a study of blood T cell repertoires in COVID-19. The table came from immunoSEQ multiplex PCR; TCRdb's copy has only in-frame clones and leaves some out. This table holds some 200,000 clones, roughly nine tenths found once. The sequenced material came from peripheral blood. Source of these receptors: a man aged 70-80 years with acute or convalescent COVID-19.

The chain combines TRBV9 with TRBJ2-5; no reliable D call. With 0 bases removed from V and 2 bases from J, the gap between germline ends came to 8 bases. The CDR3 has 14 residues. The germline CDR1 and CDR2 sequences are SGDLS and YYNGEE. Here the CDR3 DNA reads TGTGCCAGCAGCGTAGGGCAGTCACAAGAGACCCAGTACTTC. This gives the protein CASSVGQSQETQYF.

The chain is built from TRBV6-6 and TRBJ2-1; D is possibly TRBD2 (6 bases). V lost 11 bases and J lost 2, with 10 bases in between. The V gene's germline CDR1 is MNHNY and CDR2 SVGAGI (reference sequence). This CDR3 has 12 amino acids. CDR3 nucleotides: TGTGCCTCTGGCGGGACCTACAATGAGCAGTTCTTC. It yields the protein CASGGTYNEQFF.

This chain links TRBV12-3 or TRBV12-4 with TRBJ2-5; TRBD1 might be the D (5 bases). The CDR3 sequence is 13 residues long. Trimming pared 0 bases from V and 4 bases from J, leaving 6 bases between. This CDR3 reads CASSLAQGETQYF. The CDR3 DNA follows: TGTGCCAGCAGTTTAGCGCAGGGAGAGACCCAGTACTTC.

The chain has TRBV5-1 and TRBJ2-3; TRBD1 agrees at 9 bases. The CDR3 sequence is 16 residues long. J was trimmed by 1 base and V by 3 bases; bases with no gene match: 6. Germline CDR1 and CDR2: SGHRS and YFSETQ. The CDR3 protein is CASSSGTGLRTDTQYF. The CDR3 DNA is TGCGCCAGCAGCTCCGGGACAGGGTTACGCACAGATACGCAGTATTTT.

This chain joins TRBV7-6 and TRBJ1-4, with D possibly being TRBD1 (5 bases). The V gene's germline CDR1 is SGHVS and CDR2 FNYEAQ. V was shortened by 2 bases and J by 5 bases, with 12 bases between the two germline ends. The CDR3 runs 15 residues. CDR3 loop: CASSLSRGVNEKLFF. The CDR3 coding sequence is TGTGCCAGCAGCTTAAGCCGGGGGGTAAATGAAAAACTGTTTTTT.

The V gene is TRBV25-1, the J gene TRBJ1-6; TRBD1 is a possible D gene (6 bases). Germline lookup yields CDR1 MGHDK and CDR2 SYGVNS. V was pared by 5 bases and J by 5 bases, with 13 bases between. The CDR3 runs 15 residues. CDR3 DNA sequence: TGTGCCAGCAGTACAGGGCGTACAAATAATTCACCCCTCCACTTT. Its translation: CASSTGRTNNSPLHF.

The genes are TRBV4-1 and TRBJ2-7; D unresolved. Looked up from germline, CDR1 is MGHRA and CDR2 is YSYEKL. This CDR3 is 15 amino acids long. Trimming removed 2 bases at V and 0 bases at J, with 11 bases between. The CDR3 sequence is CASSQSLPSSYEQYF. The CDR3 DNA reads as TGCGCCAGCAGCCAAAGTCTCCCGAGCTCCTACGAGCAGTACTTC.